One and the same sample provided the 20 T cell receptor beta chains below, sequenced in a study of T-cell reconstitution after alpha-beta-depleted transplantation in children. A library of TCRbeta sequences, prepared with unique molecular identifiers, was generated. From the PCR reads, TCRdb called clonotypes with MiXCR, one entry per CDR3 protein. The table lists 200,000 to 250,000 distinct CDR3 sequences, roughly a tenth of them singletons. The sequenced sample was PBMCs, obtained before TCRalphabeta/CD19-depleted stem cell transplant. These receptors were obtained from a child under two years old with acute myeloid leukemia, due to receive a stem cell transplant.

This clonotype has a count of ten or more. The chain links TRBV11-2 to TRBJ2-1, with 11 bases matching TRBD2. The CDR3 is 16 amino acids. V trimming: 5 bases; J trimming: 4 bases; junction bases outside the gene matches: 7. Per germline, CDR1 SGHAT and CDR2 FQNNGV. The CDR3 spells CASSPHRLAGYNEQFF. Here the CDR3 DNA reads TGTGCCAGCAGCCCTCATCGACTAGCGGGGTACAATGAGCAGTTCTTC.

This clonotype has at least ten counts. As DNA, the CDR3 is TGTGCCAGCAGCCCTTCACAGGGGTATGGCACTGAAGCTTTCTTT. Encoded protein: CASSPSQGYGTEAFF. This rearrangement joins TRBV28 to TRBJ1-1; 7 nucleotides match TRBD1. The CDR3 covers 15 residues. With 6 bases clipped from V and 4 bases from J, the junction kept 11 bases outside the gene matches. In germline, CDR1 is MDHEN, CDR2 SYDVKM.

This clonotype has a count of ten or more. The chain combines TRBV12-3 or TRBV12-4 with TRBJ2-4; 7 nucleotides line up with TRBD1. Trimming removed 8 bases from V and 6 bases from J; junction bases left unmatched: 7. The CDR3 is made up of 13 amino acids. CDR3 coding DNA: TGTGCCAGCGATACAGGGGCTGGAAACATTCAGTACTTC. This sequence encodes CASDTGAGNIQYF.

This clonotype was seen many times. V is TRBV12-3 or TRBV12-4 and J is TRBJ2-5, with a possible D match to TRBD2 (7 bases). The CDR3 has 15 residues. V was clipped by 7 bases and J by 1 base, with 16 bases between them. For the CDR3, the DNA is TGTGCCAGCACTATTGGGAGGGGGATCCAAGAGACCCAGTACTTC. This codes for CASTIGRGIQETQYF.

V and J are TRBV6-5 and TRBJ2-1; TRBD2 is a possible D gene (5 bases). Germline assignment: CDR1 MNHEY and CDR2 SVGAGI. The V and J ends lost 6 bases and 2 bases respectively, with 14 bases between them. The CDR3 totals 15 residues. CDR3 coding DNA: TGTGCCAGCAGAGCCTTGCGGGTCGCCTACAATGAGCAGTTCTTC. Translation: CASRALRVAYNEQFF.

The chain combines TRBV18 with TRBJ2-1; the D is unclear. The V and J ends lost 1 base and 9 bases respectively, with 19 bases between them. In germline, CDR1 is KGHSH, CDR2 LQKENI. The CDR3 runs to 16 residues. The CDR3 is CASSPQAVGQSGEQFF. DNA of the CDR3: TGTGCCAGCTCACCACAGGCCGTAGGGCAATCGGGTGAGCAGTTCTTC.

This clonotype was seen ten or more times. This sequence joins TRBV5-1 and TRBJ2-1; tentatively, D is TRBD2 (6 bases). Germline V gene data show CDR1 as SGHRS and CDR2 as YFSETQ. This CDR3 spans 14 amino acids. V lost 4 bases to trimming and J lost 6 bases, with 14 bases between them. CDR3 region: CASSPLATANEQFF. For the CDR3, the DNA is TGCGCCAGCAGCCCCCTAGCGACAGCCAATGAGCAGTTCTTC. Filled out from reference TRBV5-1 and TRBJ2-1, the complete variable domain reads KAGVTQTPRYLIKTRGQQVTLSCSPISGHRSVSWYQQTPGQGLQFLFEYFSETQRNKGNFPGRFSGRQFSNSRSEMNVSTLELGDSALYLCASSPLATANEQFFGPGTRLTVL.

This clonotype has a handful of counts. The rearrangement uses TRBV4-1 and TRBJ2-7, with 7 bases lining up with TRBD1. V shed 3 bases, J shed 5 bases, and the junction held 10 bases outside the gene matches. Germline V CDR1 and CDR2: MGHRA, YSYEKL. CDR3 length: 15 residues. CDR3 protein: CASSHRTGYLHEQYF. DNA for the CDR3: TGCGCCAGCAGCCACCGGACAGGTTACCTACACGAGCAGTACTTC.

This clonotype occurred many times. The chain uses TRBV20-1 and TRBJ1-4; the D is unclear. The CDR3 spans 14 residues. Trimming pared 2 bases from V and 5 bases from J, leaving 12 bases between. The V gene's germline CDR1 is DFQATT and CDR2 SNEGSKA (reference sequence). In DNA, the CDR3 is TGCAGTGCTAGAAGTATAACCAGGAATGAAAAACTGTTTTTT. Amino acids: CSARSITRNEKLFF.

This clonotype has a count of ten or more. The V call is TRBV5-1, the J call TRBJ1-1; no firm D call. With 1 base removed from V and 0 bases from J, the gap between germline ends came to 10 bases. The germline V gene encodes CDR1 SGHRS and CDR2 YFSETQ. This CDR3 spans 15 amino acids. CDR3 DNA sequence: TGCGCCAGCAGCTTGTGGACGGGCCTGAACACTGAAGCTTTCTTT. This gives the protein CASSLWTGLNTEAFF.

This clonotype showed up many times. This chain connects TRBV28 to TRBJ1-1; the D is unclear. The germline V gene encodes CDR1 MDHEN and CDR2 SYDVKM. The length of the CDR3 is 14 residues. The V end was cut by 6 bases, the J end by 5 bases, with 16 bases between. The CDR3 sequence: CASRQRSRGTEAFF. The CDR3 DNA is TGTGCCAGCAGGCAAAGGTCTCGAGGGACTGAAGCTTTCTTT.

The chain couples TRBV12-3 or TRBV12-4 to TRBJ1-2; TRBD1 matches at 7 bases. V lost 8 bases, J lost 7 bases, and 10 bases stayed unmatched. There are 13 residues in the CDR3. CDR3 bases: TGTGCCAGCGTTGGGATGACAGGGATTGGCTACACCTTC. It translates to CASVGMTGIGYTF.

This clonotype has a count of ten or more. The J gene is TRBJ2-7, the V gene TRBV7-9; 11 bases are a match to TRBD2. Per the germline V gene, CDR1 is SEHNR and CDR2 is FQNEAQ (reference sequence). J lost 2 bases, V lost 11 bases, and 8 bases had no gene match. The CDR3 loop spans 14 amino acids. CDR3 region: CAVPMTSGAYEQYF. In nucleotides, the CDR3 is TGTGCCGTACCAATGACTAGCGGGGCCTACGAGCAGTACTTC.

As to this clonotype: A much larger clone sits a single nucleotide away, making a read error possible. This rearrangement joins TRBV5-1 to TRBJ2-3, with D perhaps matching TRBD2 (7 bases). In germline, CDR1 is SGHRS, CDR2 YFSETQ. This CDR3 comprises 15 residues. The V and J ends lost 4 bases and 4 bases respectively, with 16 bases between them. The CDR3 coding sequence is TGCGCCAGCAGCCGGTGGGGGGGGCTCCCAGATACGCAGTATTTT. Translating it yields CASSRWGGLPDTQYF. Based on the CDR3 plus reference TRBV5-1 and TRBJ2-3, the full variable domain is KAGVTQTPRYLIKTRGQQVTLSCSPISGHRSVSWYQQTPGQGLQFLFEYFSETQRNKGNFPGRFSGRQFSNSRSEMNVSTLELGDSALYLCASSRWGGLPDTQYFGPGTRLTVL.

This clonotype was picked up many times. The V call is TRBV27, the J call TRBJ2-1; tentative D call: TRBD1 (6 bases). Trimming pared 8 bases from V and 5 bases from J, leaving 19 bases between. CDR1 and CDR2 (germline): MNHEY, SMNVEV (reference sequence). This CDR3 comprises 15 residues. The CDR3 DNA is TGTGCCAGCGCGTTATTGGGGGCGCAGAACAATGAGCAGTTCTTC. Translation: CASALLGAQNNEQFF.

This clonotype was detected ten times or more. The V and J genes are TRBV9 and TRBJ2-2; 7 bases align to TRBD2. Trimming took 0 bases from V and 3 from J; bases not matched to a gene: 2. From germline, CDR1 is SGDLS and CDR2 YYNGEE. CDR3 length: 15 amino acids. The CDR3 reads CASSVVGGYTGELFF. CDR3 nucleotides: TGTGCCAGCAGCGTAGTCGGGGGGTACACCGGGGAGCTGTTTTTT.

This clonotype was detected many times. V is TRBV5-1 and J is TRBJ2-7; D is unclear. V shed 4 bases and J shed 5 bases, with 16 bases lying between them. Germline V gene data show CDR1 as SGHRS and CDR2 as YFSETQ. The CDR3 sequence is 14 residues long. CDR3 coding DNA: TGCGCCAGCAGCGAGGCAGTTTCCTTCAACGAGCAGTACTTC. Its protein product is CASSEAVSFNEQYF.

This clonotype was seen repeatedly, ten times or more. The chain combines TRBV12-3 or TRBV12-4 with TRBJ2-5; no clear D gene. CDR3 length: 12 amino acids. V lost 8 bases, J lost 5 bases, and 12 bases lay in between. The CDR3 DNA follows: TGTGCCAGCGGAGAGGTGGAGGAGACCCAGTACTTC. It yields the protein CASGEVEETQYF.

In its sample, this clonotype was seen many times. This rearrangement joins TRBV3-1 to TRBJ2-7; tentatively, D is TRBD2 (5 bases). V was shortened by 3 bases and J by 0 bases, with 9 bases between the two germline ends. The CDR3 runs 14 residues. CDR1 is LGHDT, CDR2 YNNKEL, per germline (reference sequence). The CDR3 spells CASSQRGSSYEQYF. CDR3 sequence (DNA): TGTGCCAGCAGCCAGAGAGGGAGCTCCTACGAGCAGTACTTC.

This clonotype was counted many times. The CDR3 spells CSAIVRPQETQYF. CDR3 nucleotides: TGCAGTGCTATTGTTAGGCCCCAAGAGACCCAGTACTTC. The genes are TRBV20-1 and TRBJ2-5; D gene uncertain. The length of the CDR3 is 13 residues. Trimming cost V 4 bases and J 1 base, with 10 bases left between them. CDR1 DFQATT and CDR2 SNEGSKA come from the germline V gene (reference sequence).